Given below is one T cell receptor (beta chain) in context. Its antigen is not identified. The V and J ends lost 5 bases and 5 bases respectively, with 18 bases between them. Germline CDR1 and CDR2: MNHNY and SVGAGI (reference sequence). The CDR3 contains 16 residues. These data belong to a study of cytomegalovirus exposure and HLA in healthy donors. It was with 60 Vbeta and 13 Jbeta primers that the PCR ran. This table comes from immunoSEQ multiplex PCR, and its TCRdb copy is limited to in-frame clones, with some not included. The sample includes 70,000 to 90,000 clones, 60% to 75% of them seen just once. Study results and caveats: Listed as cytomegalovirus-associated were more than 150 TCR beta chains. The HLA-A and HLA-B alleles of most subjects were reportedly predicted accurately from TCR beta sequences. Trimming of TCR beta V- and J-genes showed a link, identified in a later analysis, to a missense DCLRE1C variant. Indistinguishable V segments, including TRBV6-2 and TRBV6-3, were excluded.

J is TRBJ2-2 and V is TRBV6-6; possible D gene TRBD2, 6 bases. The sequenced material came from PBMCs. The receptor was isolated from a man aged 35 to 55 in good health and CMV-seropositive. CDR3 region: CASSTRDGGRTGELFF. The CDR3 bases are TGTGCCAGCAGTACCCGGGACGGGGGAAGAACCGGGGAGCTGTTTTTT.